This TCR beta chain stems from a study of cytomegalovirus exposure and HLA in healthy donors listed by TCRdb under 2017. Turning to the overall study: In an earlier analysis of approximately 500 of the donors, about 270 Gb of sequence data and some 100 million unique TCR beta sequences from about 190 million T cells were reported. The T cell repertoires of some 670 subjects were profiled by immunosequencing and related to cytomegalovirus serostatus. In an earlier analysis of roughly 540 of the donors, high-throughput TCR beta sequencing was used to judge whether each TCR beta V gene segment behaved as functional or pseudogenic. All discovery cohort repertoires had been generated using a single sequencing platform. Roughly 300 gigabases of sequencing data and tens of millions of unique TCR sequences were included in an early release covering roughly 700 HLA-typed donors. Across some 400 genotyped donors of the cohort, an average of about 200,000 unique TCR beta nucleotide sequences per donor were sequenced, and approximately 17% of those sequences were non-productive. Five DR-DQ haplotypes were treated as single units for association and clustering because of strong linkage in the cohort. In a later analysis, previously published TCR beta repertoires from 666 donors were re-analyzed and high-resolution HLA genotyping was added so that TCR occurrence patterns could be studied. A later genetic analysis took genome-wide SNP genotypes for about 55% of the 666 donors and used that subset as a discovery cohort. The study was designed to test whether signatures of past pathogen exposure could be identified by cataloging public T cell receptors. High-throughput TCR immunosequencing, statistical association of individual TCRs with disease status, and machine learning were combined to predict cytomegalovirus infection status. Among the roughly 390 genotyped donors, approximately 82% belonged to the genetic ancestry cluster associated with self-reported Caucasian donors. Class I and class II HLA loci were covered by the typing at four-digit resolution. Rather than using new phenotypic data, the later analysis identified candidate immune exposures from TCR beta sequences and from how often those sequences occurred across donors. The number of donors typed differed by locus, with about 629-640 for A, B, C, DRB1 and DQB1, around 520 for DQA1, approximately 580 for DPA1, and 400 to 490 for DPB1. Donor age, sex, ethnicity and CMV serostatus were compiled alongside the repertoire data. A separate validation cohort of 100 to 150 different subjects was used in addition to the approximately 700-subject first cohort.

The library was made by the immunoSEQ multiplex PCR assay. For the multiplex PCR, a mixture combining 60 forward primers for TCR Vbeta segments and 13 reverse primers for TCR Jbeta segments was used. The CDR3 region of rearranged TCR beta genes was amplified from genomic DNA with a multiplex PCR assay. The amplified TCR beta libraries were sequenced on the Illumina HiSeq System as 87-base-pair reads. For the original study's pipeline: A later analysis tallied around 80 million unique TCR beta chains across the 550 to 850 repertoires, and around 10 million of those chains were shared by two or more donors. To remove PCR and sequencing errors, raw reads were error-corrected and collapsed into unique sequences using a nearest-neighbor algorithm that merged closely related sequences. CDR3 sequences were aligned to IMGT reference sequences to assign V, D and J gene segments. For a sequence to be retained, at least a six-nucleotide match to both a V gene segment and a J gene segment was required. Rearrangements were classified as productive when the CDR3 lacked stop codons and remained in frame with V and J, and all other rearrangements were classified as non-productive. Following IMGT convention, CDR3 was defined as the stretch from the second conserved V-encoded cysteine to the conserved J-encoded phenylalanine. The earlier analysis of about 640 of the donors excluded any sequence lacking an unambiguous match to a single V gene segment. In an earlier analysis of roughly 500 of the donors, V segments were called functional above 56.7% productive rearrangements and were called segregating when the between-donor standard deviation exceeded 5%. A statistical classification framework was developed to diagnose cytomegalovirus status using the catalog of TCR beta chain sequences. V and J gene assignment, in a later analysis, came from comparing TCR nucleotide sequences with IMGT/GENE-DB human TR gene sequences. In a later analysis, CDR3 sequences and most-parsimonious VDJ recombination scenarios were assigned using the TCRdist pipeline. In a later analysis, each TCR beta chain was defined by its CDR3 amino acid sequence together with its V-gene family, and reads without a unique V-gene family were excluded. In a later analysis, 450 to 600 highly shared, low-generation-probability nucleotide sequences were removed to address suspected cross-contamination and a sequencing artifact. A later analysis calculated a clonal expansion index for each public chain from normalized within-repertoire ranks of inferred template counts. A later analysis computed generation probabilities with a VDJ recombination model fitted to out-of-frame rearrangements, and checked the results against IGoR. A later analysis scored TCR-TCR, TCR-HLA and TCR-CMV co-occurrence with hypergeometric tests, applying a repertoire-size bias correction to TCR pairs. To estimate false discovery rates, a later analysis permuted the HLA or CMV assignments 20 times. In a later analysis, co-occurring TCRs were grouped using DBSCAN, with TCRdist sequence similarity added in when clustering inside HLA-allele-positive subsets. Co-occurrence clustering excluded repertoires with fewer than 30,000 or more than 120,000 public chains, plus five with anomalous nucleotide sharing. TCRdb took over this immuneACCESS table, retaining in-frame rearrangements with V and J assigned. Such tables are incomplete; in checked studies, under half of the missing clones stem from an unresolved V gene, and the remainder is unexplained. The V and J calls and clone size were taken over from that table, and D and trimming were inferred from the DNA. The table of this sample itemizes roughly 100,000 clones. The ten largest clones take up 3% to 3.5% of the sample.

In regard to this clone: Which antigen it targets is not known.

The paper's findings and limits, for the study overall: In an earlier analysis of about 550 of the donors, most TCR beta V segments were observed in productive rearrangements about 87% or about 30% of the time, broadly matching IMGT annotations. Because counts were too low, 15 to 20 rarely observed V segments, including chromosome 9 orphons, were excluded from the earlier analysis of under 650 of the donors. According to a later analysis, TCR association rates differed among HLA loci, with DRB1 alleles showing the most associated TCRs and HLA-C alleles showing the fewest. The authors suggested that the approach could potentially be extended to other disease states and immunological phenotypes. Cytomegalovirus status was reported to be diagnosed by the classifier with high specificity and sensitivity in both the original and validation cohorts. A total of about 180 TCR beta chains were listed by the study as associated with cytomegalovirus. In a later analysis, most CMV-associated TCR beta chains were found to appear HLA-restricted, with HLA associations seemingly driven largely by CMV exposure. In a later analysis, several top co-occurrence clusters were reported to appear linked to parvovirus B19, influenza, CMV and Epstein-Barr virus. Assigning TCR associations to individual alleles was difficult when HLA alleles, especially DR and DQ, strongly co-occurred. Correlated functional status among segregating V segments might be attributable to linkage disequilibrium, but an unknown experimental factor could not be ruled out. A later genetic analysis reported fewer N-insertions in productive TCRs among donors in an Asian-associated ancestry cluster than the approximately 700-donor mean. Compared with equally common non-associated chains, HLA-associated TCR beta chains in a later analysis were more clonally expanded and had lower generation probabilities. CMV serostatus was the only immune exposure information available for the cohort. A few of the identified cytomegalovirus-associated TCR beta chains were confirmed in vitro to be specific for cytomegalovirus antigens. Across donors, most TCR sequences were observed very rarely, whereas some public TCRs were present in many individuals. A further reported finding was that TCR beta sequences accurately predicted the HLA-A and HLA-B alleles for most subjects in the first cohort. This cohort had only TCR beta chains sequenced, and the lack of alpha or paired-chain data limited which features could be detected. In a later genetic analysis, a missense DCLRE1C variant was associated with V-gene and J-gene trimming of TCR beta chains, and the association was replicated in an independent cohort. In a later analysis, about 16,000 TCR beta sequences were associated with specific HLA alleles at a false discovery rate of 0.05. The presence/absence analyses assumed that sequencing depth was roughly uniform across donors, and that assumption may not be true. Because the 87-base-pair reads could not distinguish some IMGT-functional V segments, including TRBV6-2 and TRBV6-3, those segments were excluded. A group of highly shared sequence variants was considered likely to be a technical artifact of the sequencing pipeline. Because HLA typing was missing for some donors at each locus, association tests included only the typed subset.

The cohort consisted of 666 healthy bone marrow donors. All cohort members were sampled while nominally healthy, although unrecorded immune exposures were likely present. The donor tested CMV seronegative and was one of the 352 seronegative cohort members. A peripheral blood sample was collected from each donor, and TCR beta sequencing was performed on peripheral blood mononuclear cells. The Qiagen DNeasy Blood Extraction Kit was used to extract genomic DNA from the blood cell samples. According to the germline V gene, CDR1 reads SNHLY and CDR2 reads FYNNEI. Trimming takes 7 bases from V and 4 bases from J, and the germline ends sit 4 bases apart. The CDR3 holds 11 amino acids from the cysteine to the phenylalanine. The DNA shown is the 33-base CDR3, in frame from base 1.

Specimen: PBMCs. The sequence is built from TRBV2 and TRBJ1-4; no confident D gene assignment can be made. The receptor comes from a man aged 35 to 55 in good health and CMV-seronegative. The CDR3 region: CASILNEKLFF. The DNA sequence reads TGTGCCAGCATTCTTAATGAAAAACTGTTTTTT.